This paragraph reports one T cell receptor beta chain. Its antigen is undetermined. These data belong to a study of T cells in localized non-small cell lung cancer. General observations from the study: Within adjacent lung there appeared a median 57 of the top 100 tumor clones. Longer overall survival associated with higher blood T cell density; shorter survival with higher adjacent-lung clonality.

Assay: immunoSEQ multiplex PCR; the TCRdb copy retains only in-frame clones and omits some. This sample has about 54,000 clones, with under 85% found just once. The V segment lost 5 bases and the J segment 2 bases; nucleotides outside the gene matches: 15. The CDR3 consists of 18 residues. CDR1 and CDR2 (germline): MGHRA, YSYEKL. This receptor was identified in an older female donor with stage II squamous cell lung carcinoma. Sequencing used peripheral blood, obtained before any cancer treatment. The gene calls are TRBV4-1 and TRBJ1-1; 9 nucleotides line up with TRBD1. CDR3 sequence: CASSYTPGQGFGNTEAFF. The DNA of the CDR3 is TGCGCCAGCAGCTATACTCCGGGACAGGGTTTTGGAAACACTGAAGCTTTCTTT.